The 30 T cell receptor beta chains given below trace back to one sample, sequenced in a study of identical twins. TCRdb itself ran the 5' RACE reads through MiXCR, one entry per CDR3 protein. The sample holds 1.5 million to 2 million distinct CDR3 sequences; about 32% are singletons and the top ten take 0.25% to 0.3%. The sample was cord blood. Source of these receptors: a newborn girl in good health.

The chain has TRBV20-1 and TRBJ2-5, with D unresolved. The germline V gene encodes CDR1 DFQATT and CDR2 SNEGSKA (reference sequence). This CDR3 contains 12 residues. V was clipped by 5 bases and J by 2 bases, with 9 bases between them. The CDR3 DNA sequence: TGCAGTGCTCTCTCCCTACAAGAGACCCAGTACTTC. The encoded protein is CSALSLQETQYF.

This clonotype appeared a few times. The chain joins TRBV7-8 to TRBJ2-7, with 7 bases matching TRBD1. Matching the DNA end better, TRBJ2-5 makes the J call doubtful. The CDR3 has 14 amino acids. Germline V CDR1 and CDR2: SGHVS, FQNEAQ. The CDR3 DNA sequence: TGTGCCAGCAGCCTACCGGGACAGAAAGAGACCCAGTACTTC. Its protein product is CASSLPGQKETQYF.

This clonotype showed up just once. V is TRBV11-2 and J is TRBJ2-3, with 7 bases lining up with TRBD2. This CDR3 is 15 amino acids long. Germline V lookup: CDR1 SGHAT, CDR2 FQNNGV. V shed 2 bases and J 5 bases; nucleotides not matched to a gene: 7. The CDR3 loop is CASSLYGRRGDTQYF. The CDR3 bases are TGTGCCAGCAGCTTATACGGGAGGCGGGGAGATACGCAGTATTTT.

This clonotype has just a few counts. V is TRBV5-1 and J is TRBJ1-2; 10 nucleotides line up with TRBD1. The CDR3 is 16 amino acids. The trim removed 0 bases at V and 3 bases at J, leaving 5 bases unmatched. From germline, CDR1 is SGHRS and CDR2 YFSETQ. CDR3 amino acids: CASSLGPTGGYYGYTF. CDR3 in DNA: TGCGCCAGCAGCTTGGGTCCGACAGGGGGCTACTATGGCTACACCTTC.

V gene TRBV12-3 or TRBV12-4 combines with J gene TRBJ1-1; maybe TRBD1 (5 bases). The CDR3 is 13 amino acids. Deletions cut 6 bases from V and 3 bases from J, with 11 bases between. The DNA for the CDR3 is TGTGCCAGCAGACCGGGACCGGACACTGAAGCTTTCTTT. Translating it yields CASRPGPDTEAFF.

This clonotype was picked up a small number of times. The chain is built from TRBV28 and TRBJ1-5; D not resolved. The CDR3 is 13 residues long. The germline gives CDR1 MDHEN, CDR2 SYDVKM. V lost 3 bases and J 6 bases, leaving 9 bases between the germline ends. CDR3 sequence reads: CASSLRATQPQHF. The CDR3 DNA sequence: TGTGCCAGCAGTTTGAGGGCAACTCAGCCCCAGCATTTT. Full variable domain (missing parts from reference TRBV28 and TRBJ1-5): DVKVTQSSRYLVKRTGEKVFLECVQDMDHENMFWYRQDPGLGLRLIYFSYDVKMKEKGDIPEGYSVSREKKERFSLILESASTNQTSMYLCASSLRATQPQHFGDGTRLSIL.

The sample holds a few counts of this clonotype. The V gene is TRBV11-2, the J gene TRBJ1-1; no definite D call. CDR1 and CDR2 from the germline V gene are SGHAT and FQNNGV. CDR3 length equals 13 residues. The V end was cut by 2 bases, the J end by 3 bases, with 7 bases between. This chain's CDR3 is CASSLIPDTEAFF. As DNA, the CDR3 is TGTGCCAGCAGCTTAATTCCAGACACTGAAGCTTTCTTT.

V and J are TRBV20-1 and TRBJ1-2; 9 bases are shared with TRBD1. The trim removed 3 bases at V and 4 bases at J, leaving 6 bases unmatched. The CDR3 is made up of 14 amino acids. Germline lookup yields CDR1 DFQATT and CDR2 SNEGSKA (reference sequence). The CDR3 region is CSASSGTGTYGYTF. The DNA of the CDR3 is TGCAGTGCTAGCTCCGGGACAGGGACCTATGGCTACACCTTC.

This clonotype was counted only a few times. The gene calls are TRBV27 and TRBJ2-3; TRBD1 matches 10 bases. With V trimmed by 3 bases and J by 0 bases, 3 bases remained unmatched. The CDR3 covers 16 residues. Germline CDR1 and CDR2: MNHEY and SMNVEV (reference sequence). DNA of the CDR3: TGTGCCAGCAGTTTGATGGGACAGGGGAGCACAGATACGCAGTATTTT. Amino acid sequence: CASSLMGQGSTDTQYF.

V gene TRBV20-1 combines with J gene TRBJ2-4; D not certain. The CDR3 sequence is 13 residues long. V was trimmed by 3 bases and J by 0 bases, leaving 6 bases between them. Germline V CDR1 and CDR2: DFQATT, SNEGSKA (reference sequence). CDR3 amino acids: CSASPGAKNIQYF. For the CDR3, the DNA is TGCAGTGCTAGTCCGGGAGCCAAAAACATTCAGTACTTC.

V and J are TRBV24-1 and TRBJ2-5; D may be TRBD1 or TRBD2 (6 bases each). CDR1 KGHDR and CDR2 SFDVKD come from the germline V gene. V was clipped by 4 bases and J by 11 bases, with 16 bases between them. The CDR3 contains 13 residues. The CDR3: CATSEPEGGEQYF. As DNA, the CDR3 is TGTGCCACCAGTGAGCCTGAGGGGGGTGAGCAGTACTTC.

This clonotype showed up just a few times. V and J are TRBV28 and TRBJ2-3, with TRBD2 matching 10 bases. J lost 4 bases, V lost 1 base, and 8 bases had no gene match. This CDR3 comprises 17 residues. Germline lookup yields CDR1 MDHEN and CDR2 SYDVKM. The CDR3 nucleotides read TGTGCCAGCAGTTTATCTCCCCTAGCGGGAGTGGCAGATACGCAGTATTTT. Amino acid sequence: CASSLSPLAGVADTQYF.

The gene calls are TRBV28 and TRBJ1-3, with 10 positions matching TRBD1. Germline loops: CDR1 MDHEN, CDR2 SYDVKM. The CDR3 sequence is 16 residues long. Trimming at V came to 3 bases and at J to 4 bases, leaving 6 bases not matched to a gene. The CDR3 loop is CASSFPGTGAGNTIYF. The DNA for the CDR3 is TGTGCCAGCAGTTTTCCCGGGACAGGGGCAGGAAACACCATATATTTT.

The CDR3 coding sequence is TGTGCCAGTAGTATAGGGTTCTTC. This gives the protein CASSIGFF. J is TRBJ2-1 and V is TRBV19, with D unclear. Germline V gives CDR1 LNHDA, CDR2 SQIVND (reference sequence). Trimming stripped 1 base from V and 15 bases from J, with 1 base between. The CDR3 spans 8 residues.

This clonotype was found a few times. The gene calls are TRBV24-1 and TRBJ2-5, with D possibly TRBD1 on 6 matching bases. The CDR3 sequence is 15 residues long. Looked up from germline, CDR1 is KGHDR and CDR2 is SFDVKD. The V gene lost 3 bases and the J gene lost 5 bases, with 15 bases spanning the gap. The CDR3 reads CATSDVAGVSETQYF. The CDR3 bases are TGTGCCACCAGTGATGTGGCAGGGGTTTCGGAGACCCAGTACTTC.

The CDR3 DNA reads as TGCAGTGCTAGTAAGGACACCGGAAACATTCAGTTCTTC. Its protein product is CSASKDTGNIQFF. V gene TRBV20-1 combines with J gene TRBJ2-1; a weak D match, TRBD1 (5 bases). The CDR3 consists of 13 residues. Between the trimmed V and J ends, which lost 3 bases and 13 bases, there was a span of 19 bases. Germline V gene data show CDR1 as DFQATT and CDR2 as SNEGSKA (reference sequence).

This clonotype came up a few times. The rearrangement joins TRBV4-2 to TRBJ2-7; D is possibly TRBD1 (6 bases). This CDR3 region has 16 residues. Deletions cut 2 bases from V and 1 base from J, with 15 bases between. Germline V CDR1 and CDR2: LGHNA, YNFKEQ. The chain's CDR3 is CASSQQRQAISYEQYF. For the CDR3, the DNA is TGTGCCAGCAGCCAACAGCGACAGGCCATTTCCTACGAGCAGTACTTC.

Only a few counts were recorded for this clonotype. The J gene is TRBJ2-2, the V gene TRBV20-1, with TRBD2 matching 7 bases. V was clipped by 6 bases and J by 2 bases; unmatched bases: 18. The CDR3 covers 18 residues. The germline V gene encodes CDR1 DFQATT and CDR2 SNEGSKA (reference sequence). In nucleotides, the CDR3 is TGCAGTGCCAGCGGGCTAGCGGCTCCCCTTATTAACACCGGGGAGCTGTTTTTT. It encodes CSASGLAAPLINTGELFF.

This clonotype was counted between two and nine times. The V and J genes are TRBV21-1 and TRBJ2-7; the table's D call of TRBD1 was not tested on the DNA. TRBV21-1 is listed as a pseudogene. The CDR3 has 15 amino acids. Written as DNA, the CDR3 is TGTGCCAGCAGCAACCAAGACAGGGGAAACTACGAGCAGTACTTC. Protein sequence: CASSNQDRGNYEQYF.

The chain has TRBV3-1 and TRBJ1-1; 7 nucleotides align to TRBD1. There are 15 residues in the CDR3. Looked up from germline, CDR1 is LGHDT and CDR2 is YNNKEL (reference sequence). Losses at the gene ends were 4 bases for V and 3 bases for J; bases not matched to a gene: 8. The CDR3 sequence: CASSLRQGMDTEAFF. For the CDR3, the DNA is TGTGCCAGCAGCCTTAGACAGGGTATGGACACTGAAGCTTTCTTT.

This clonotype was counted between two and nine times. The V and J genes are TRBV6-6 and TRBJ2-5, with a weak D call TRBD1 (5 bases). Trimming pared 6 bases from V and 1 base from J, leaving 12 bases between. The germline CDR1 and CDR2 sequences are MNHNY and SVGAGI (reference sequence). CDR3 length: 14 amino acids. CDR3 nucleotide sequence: TGTGCCAGCAGCCCGGACAAACCCCAAGAGACCCAGTACTTC. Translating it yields CASSPDKPQETQYF.

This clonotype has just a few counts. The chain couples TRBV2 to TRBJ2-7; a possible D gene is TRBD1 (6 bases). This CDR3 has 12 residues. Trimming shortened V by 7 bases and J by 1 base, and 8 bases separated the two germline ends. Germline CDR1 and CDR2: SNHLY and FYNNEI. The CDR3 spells CASIQGSYEQYF. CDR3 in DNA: TGTGCCAGCATTCAGGGGTCCTACGAGCAGTACTTC.

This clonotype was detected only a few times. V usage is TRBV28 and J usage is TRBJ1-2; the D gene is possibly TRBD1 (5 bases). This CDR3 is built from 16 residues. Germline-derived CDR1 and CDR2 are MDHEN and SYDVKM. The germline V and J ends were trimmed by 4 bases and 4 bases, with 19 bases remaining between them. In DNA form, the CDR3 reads TGTGCCAGCAGTTCTGGGGGTTCAACTTCCGTCTATGGCTACACCTTC. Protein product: CASSSGGSTSVYGYTF.

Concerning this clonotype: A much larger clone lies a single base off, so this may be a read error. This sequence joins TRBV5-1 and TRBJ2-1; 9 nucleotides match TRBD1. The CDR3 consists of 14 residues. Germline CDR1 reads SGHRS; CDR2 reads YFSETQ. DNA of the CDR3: TGCGCCAGCAGCTTGGGACAGGGGGTCAGTGAGCGGTTCTTC. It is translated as CASSLGQGVSERFF.

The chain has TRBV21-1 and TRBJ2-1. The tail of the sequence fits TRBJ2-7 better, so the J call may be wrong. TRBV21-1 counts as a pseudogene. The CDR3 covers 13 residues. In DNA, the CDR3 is TGTGCCAGCAGCAAATTAAGTTACAATGAGCAGTACTTC. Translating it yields CASSKLSYNEQYF.

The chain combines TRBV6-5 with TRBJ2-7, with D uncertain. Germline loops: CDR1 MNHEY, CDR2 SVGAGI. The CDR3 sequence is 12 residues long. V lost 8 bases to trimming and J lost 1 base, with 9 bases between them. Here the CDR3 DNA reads TGTGCCAGCGGCACCGCTTCCTACGAGCAGTACTTC. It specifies CASGTASYEQYF.

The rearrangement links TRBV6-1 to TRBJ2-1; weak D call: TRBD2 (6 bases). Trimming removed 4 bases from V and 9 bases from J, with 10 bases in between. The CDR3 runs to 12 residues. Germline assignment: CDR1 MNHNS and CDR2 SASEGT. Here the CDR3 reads CASSVGLLEQFF. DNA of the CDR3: TGTGCCAGCAGTGTGGGACTCCTTGAGCAGTTCTTC.

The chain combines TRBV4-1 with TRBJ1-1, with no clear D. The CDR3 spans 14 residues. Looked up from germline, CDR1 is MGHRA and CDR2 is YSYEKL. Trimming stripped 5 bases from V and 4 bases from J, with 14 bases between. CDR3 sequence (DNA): TGCGCCAGCAGCAGGTTCAATGCCCGCACTGAAGCTTTCTTT. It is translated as CASSRFNARTEAFF.

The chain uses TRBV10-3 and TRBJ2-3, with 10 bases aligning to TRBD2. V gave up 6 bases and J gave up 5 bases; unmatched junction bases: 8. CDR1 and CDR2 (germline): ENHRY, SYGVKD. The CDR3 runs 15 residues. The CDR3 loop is CAISEGSGGGDTQYF. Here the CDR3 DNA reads TGTGCCATCAGCGAGGGCAGCGGGGGGGGAGATACGCAGTATTTT.

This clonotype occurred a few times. The chain's CDR3 is CASSYRTGFNEKLFF. The CDR3, as DNA: TGTGCCAGCAGTTACCGAACAGGGTTTAATGAAAAACTGTTTTTT. The chain recombines TRBV6-6 with TRBJ1-4; D may be TRBD1 (6 bases). The CDR3 has 15 residues. V was clipped by 2 bases and J by 4 bases, with 11 bases between them. Germline V gene data show CDR1 as MNHNY and CDR2 as SVGAGI (reference sequence).